These 24 T cell receptor beta chains were all obtained from the same sample, sequenced in a study of T cell responses to AZD1222 COVID-19 vaccine. Sequencing was performed with immunoSEQ multiplex PCR; in TCRdb, only in-frame clones are kept and a portion is missing. Found here are 200,000 or so clones, 85% to 90% of them singletons; the top ten hold around 6.4%. Sequencing used peripheral blood, obtained on day 0 of AZD1222 vaccination. The source is an adult in good health.

The chain links TRBV9 to TRBJ2-2; 11 nucleotides align to TRBD1. Germline CDR1 is SGDLS and CDR2 is YYNGEE. This CDR3 region has 18 residues. V gave up 3 bases and J gave up 0 bases; unmatched junction bases: 7. The CDR3 reads CASSEGSGQGANTGELFF. The CDR3 DNA reads TGTGCCAGCAGCGAGGGCTCGGGACAGGGGGCGAACACCGGGGAGCTGTTTTTT.

The CDR3 DNA reads as TGTGCCAGCAGTGCGACCGGGACGGTCTATGGCTACACCTTC. This sequence encodes CASSATGTVYGYTF. V is TRBV28 and J is TRBJ1-2; perhaps TRBD1 as D (5 bases). Germline CDR1 MDHEN, CDR2 SYDVKM. Trimming left V 5 bases short and J 4 bases short, with 14 bases between. CDR3 length: 14 amino acids.

The J gene is TRBJ1-6, the V gene TRBV5-1; D not resolved. This CDR3 spans 15 amino acids. V lost 2 bases and J lost 10, with 16 bases in between. Germline-derived CDR1 and CDR2 are SGHRS and YFSETQ. The chain's CDR3 is CASSFATGVGSPLHF. The CDR3, as DNA: TGCGCCAGCAGCTTTGCCACCGGGGTGGGATCACCCCTCCACTTT.

The chain uses TRBV28 and TRBJ1-2; D not resolved. The germline V and J ends were trimmed by 8 bases and 4 bases, with 14 bases remaining between them. The V gene's germline CDR1 is MDHEN and CDR2 SYDVKM. The CDR3 loop spans 13 amino acids. The CDR3 nucleotides read TGTGCCAGCGTCGAAAACTGGGGCTATGGCTACACCTTC. Amino acids: CASVENWGYGYTF.

The chain couples TRBV6-5 to TRBJ1-4; D is ambiguous. The CDR3 is made up of 15 amino acids. Per germline, CDR1 MNHEY and CDR2 SVGAGI. The ends were cut back, 6 bases at V and 3 bases at J, with 14 bases in the middle. CDR3 protein: CASSPLREANEKLFF. CDR3 bases: TGTGCCAGCAGCCCCCTAAGGGAAGCTAATGAAAAACTGTTTTTT.

The chain uses TRBV24-1 and TRBJ2-7, with D perhaps assigned TRBD1 or TRBD2 (6 bases each). Trimming took 5 bases from V and 3 from J, leaving 10 bases between them. The CDR3 has 13 residues. Germline CDR1 and CDR2: KGHDR and SFDVKD. CDR3 amino acids: CATSGGADYEQYF. In DNA, the CDR3 is TGTGCCACCAGTGGGGGGGCCGACTACGAGCAGTACTTC.

This chain connects TRBV5-5 to TRBJ2-7; TRBD1 might be the D (6 bases). Germline assignment: CDR1 SGHKS and CDR2 YYEKEE (reference sequence). This CDR3 is built from 14 residues. Trimming removed 2 bases from V and 6 bases from J, with 15 bases in between. Here the CDR3 DNA reads TGTGCCAGCAGCTTAGGGGGAGTGTCTACCGAGCAGTACTTC. Protein sequence: CASSLGGVSTEQYF.

The gene calls are TRBV19 and TRBJ2-1; weak D call: TRBD1 (6 bases). The germline V gene encodes CDR1 LNHDA and CDR2 SQIVND (reference sequence). The CDR3 runs 14 residues. V lost 6 bases to trimming and J lost 8 bases, with 17 bases between them. The CDR3 nucleotides are TGTGCCAGTAGCTCGCGCCCGACAGGAGATGAGCAGTTCTTC. Residues: CASSSRPTGDEQFF.

The chain joins TRBV28 to TRBJ1-1, with 9 bases that match TRBD1. V shed 5 bases and J 5 bases; nucleotides not matched to a gene: 9. This CDR3 comprises 15 residues. Per the germline V gene, CDR1 is MDHEN and CDR2 is SYDVKM. CDR3: CASSAPGQGWTEAFF. The CDR3 DNA reads as TGTGCCAGCAGTGCCCCGGGACAGGGATGGACTGAAGCTTTCTTT.

The chain links TRBV19 to TRBJ2-7; 10 bases are a match to TRBD1. The germline V gene has CDR1 LNHDA and CDR2 SQIVND (reference sequence). Trimming at V came to 2 bases and at J to 0 bases, leaving 7 bases not matched to a gene. This CDR3 spans 17 amino acids. The CDR3 nucleotides read TGTGCCAGTAGTATATCAAGGAGGACAGGGGGCTCCTACGAGCAGTACTTC. It specifies CASSISRRTGGSYEQYF.

The chain has TRBV2 and TRBJ1-6; D ambiguous. CDR3 length equals 16 residues. Germline values: CDR1 SNHLY, CDR2 FYNNEI. V lost 3 bases and J 5 bases, leaving 14 bases between the germline ends. The CDR3 sequence: CASSESGFSHNSPLHF. The CDR3 DNA is TGTGCCAGCAGTGAGAGCGGGTTTTCCCATAATTCACCCCTCCACTTT.

The chain has TRBV10-1 and TRBJ2-7; D might be TRBD1 (6 bases). V shed 5 bases and J shed 5 bases, with 19 bases lying between them. The CDR3 covers 15 residues. Germline V lookup: CDR1 WNHNN, CDR2 SYGVQD (reference sequence). The CDR3 DNA is TGCGCCAGCAGTCATTCAGTGGGACAACGCAACGAGCAGTACTTC. It specifies CASSHSVGQRNEQYF.

V and J are TRBV27 and TRBJ1-2, with TRBD1 matching 8 bases. Germline V CDR1 and CDR2: MNHEY, SMNVEV (reference sequence). This CDR3 is built from 14 residues. V was pared by 6 bases and J by 2 bases, with 5 bases of the junction left unmatched. CDR3 sequence: CASRGQALNYGYTF. In DNA form, the CDR3 reads TGTGCCAGCAGGGGACAGGCGCTAAACTATGGCTACACCTTC.

The table lists this clone with a count of one. The genes are TRBV11-2 and TRBJ2-2, with 9 positions matching TRBD1. CDR1 SGHAT and CDR2 FQNNGV come from the germline V gene. V was pared by 2 bases and J by 5 bases, with 6 bases of the junction left unmatched. This CDR3 contains 16 residues. CDR3 DNA sequence: TGTGCCAGCAGCTTATACAGGGGGCGAGTTACCGGGGAGCTGTTTTTT. It specifies CASSLYRGRVTGELFF.

This chain links TRBV6-5 with TRBJ2-4; no firm D call. Germline values: CDR1 MNHEY, CDR2 SVGAGI. V lost 4 bases, J lost 0 bases, and 13 bases lay in between. The CDR3 length is 16 residues. CDR3 sequence reads: CASSSASTLAKNIQYF. The CDR3 DNA follows: TGTGCCAGCAGTTCGGCCAGTACACTAGCCAAAAACATTCAGTACTTC.

This clone was seen only a few times. This chain joins TRBV19 and TRBJ2-5; maybe TRBD2 (5 bases). This CDR3 spans 15 amino acids. V was pared by 3 bases and J by 1 base, with 12 bases between. CDR1 is LNHDA and CDR2 is SQIVND in the germline V gene (reference sequence). The CDR3 DNA reads as TGTGCCAGTAGTATCGGGGTCAGGAGCCAAGAGACCCAGTACTTC. It codes for CASSIGVRSQETQYF.

V and J are TRBV5-1 and TRBJ1-4; possible D gene TRBD1, 6 bases. Germline values: CDR1 SGHRS, CDR2 YFSETQ. Trimming left V 4 bases short and J 6 bases short, with 13 bases between. The CDR3 sequence is 14 residues long. The CDR3 DNA follows: TGCGCCAGCAGCACCGGGGGCGCTGATGAAAAACTGTTTTTT. It is translated as CASSTGGADEKLFF.

The chain links TRBV7-9 to TRBJ2-7, with 8 nucleotides matching TRBD1. The CDR3 extends over 16 amino acids. Germline V CDR1 and CDR2: SEHNR, FQNEAQ (reference sequence). After removal of 5 bases from V and 0 bases from J, the junction contained 9 bases not matched to a gene. The CDR3 loop is CASSGLRTGSSYEQYF. The DNA of the CDR3 is TGTGCCAGCAGCGGTCTAAGGACAGGGTCCTCCTACGAGCAGTACTTC.

This chain uses TRBV9 with TRBJ1-6; D ambiguous. The germline V gene has CDR1 SGDLS and CDR2 YYNGEE. Trimming shortened V by 0 bases and J by 0 bases, and 7 bases separated the two germline ends. The CDR3 runs to 16 residues. The CDR3 is CASSVGASSYNSPLHF. In DNA, the CDR3 is TGTGCCAGCAGCGTAGGAGCCAGCTCCTATAATTCACCCCTCCACTTT.

This chain joins TRBV6-5 and TRBJ2-1; D remains ambiguous. The CDR3 length is 11 residues. Trimming cost V 8 bases and J 3 bases, with 5 bases left between them. CDR1 is MNHEY, CDR2 SVGAGI, per germline. The CDR3 sequence is CASRSYNEQFF. DNA of the CDR3: TGTGCCAGCCGGAGCTACAATGAGCAGTTCTTC.

The rearrangement uses TRBV5-4 and TRBJ2-5; perhaps D is TRBD1 or TRBD2 (6 bases each). With 2 bases removed from V and 2 bases from J, the gap between germline ends came to 10 bases. Germline loops: CDR1 SGHNT, CDR2 YYREEE (reference sequence). There are 14 residues in the CDR3. CDR3 loop: CASSFRGLQETQYF. CDR3 coding DNA: TGTGCCAGCAGCTTCCGGGGGCTACAAGAGACCCAGTACTTC.

The gene calls are TRBV7-9 and TRBJ1-4; D not certain. The CDR3 is 14 amino acids. The germline V gene has CDR1 SEHNR and CDR2 FQNEAQ (reference sequence). Trimming removed 5 bases at V and 5 bases at J, with 12 bases between. The chain's CDR3 is CASSLGYTNEKLFF. The CDR3 DNA reads TGTGCCAGCAGCCTCGGCTATACCAATGAAAAACTGTTTTTT.

The CDR3 here is CASSPSYSPLHF. The CDR3 DNA follows: TGCGCCAGCAGCCCCTCCTATTCACCCCTCCACTTT. The chain combines TRBV10-1 with TRBJ1-6; D is unresolved. The germline V and J ends were trimmed by 6 bases and 8 bases, with 8 bases remaining between them. The CDR3 loop spans 12 amino acids. Germline V CDR1 and CDR2: WNHNN, SYGVQD (reference sequence).

This clone was seen once. The chain is built from TRBV19 and TRBJ2-1; TRBD2 aligns across 7 bases. CDR1 and CDR2 (germline): LNHDA, SQIVND (reference sequence). The CDR3 has 16 amino acids. The V segment lost 2 bases and the J segment 7 bases; nucleotides outside the gene matches: 11. CDR3 sequence (DNA): TGTGCCAGTAGTATAAGCGGGACTACGGCCGGGAATGAGCAGTTCTTC. Translating gives CASSISGTTAGNEQFF.